This entry lists 15 T cell receptor beta chains sequenced from one sample in a study of blood T cell repertoires in COVID-19. Method: immunoSEQ multiplex PCR; TCRdb's copy keeps in-frame clones and lacks some. The table shows 110,000 or so clones, with 88% occurring only once. Sequencing was performed on peripheral blood. The receptors stem from a human donor in a cohort sampled during active COVID-19.

This sequence joins TRBV4-1 and TRBJ2-1; the D gene is possibly TRBD2 (5 bases). The V end lost 3 bases, the J end lost 0 bases, and 12 bases lay between the germline ends. Germline V lookup: CDR1 MGHRA, CDR2 YSYEKL. This CDR3 region has 16 residues. CDR3 DNA: TGCGCCAGCAGCCAGCTGGGCGGGCTCTCCTACAATGAGCAGTTCTTC. Translation gives CASSQLGGLSYNEQFF.

The chain joins TRBV2 to TRBJ2-7; 11 bases match TRBD1. Germline CDR1 is SNHLY and CDR2 is FYNNEI. The J segment lost 7 bases and the V segment lost 3 bases, leaving 8 bases of the junction unmatched. The CDR3 has 15 residues. This CDR3 is CASSESGQGAREQYF. Here the CDR3 DNA reads TGTGCCAGCAGTGAGAGCGGACAGGGGGCACGAGAGCAGTACTTC.

J is TRBJ1-5 and V is TRBV7-6; D call uncertain. The CDR3 covers 13 residues. Trimming removed 3 bases at V and 3 bases at J, with 6 bases between. Germline values: CDR1 SGHVS, CDR2 FNYEAQ. This CDR3 is CASSFGFNQPQHF. DNA of the CDR3: TGTGCCAGCAGCTTTGGCTTCAATCAGCCCCAGCATTTT.

This sequence joins TRBV7-8 and TRBJ1-1, with TRBD1 identical over 8 bases. Germline V gives CDR1 SGHVS, CDR2 FQNEAQ. There are 15 residues in the CDR3. V lost 5 bases, J lost 1 base, and 6 bases stayed unmatched. The CDR3 coding sequence is TGTGCCAGCAGCCGGACGGACAGGGCGAACACTGAAGCTTTCTTT. This codes for CASSRTDRANTEAFF.

The chain joins TRBV6-2 or TRBV6-3 to TRBJ2-5; TRBD2 aligns across 9 bases. This CDR3 is 17 amino acids long. Per the germline V gene, CDR1 is MNHEY and CDR2 is SVGEGT. Trimming removed 6 bases from V and 9 bases from J; junction bases left unmatched: 20. The CDR3 coding sequence is TGTGCCAGCAGCCCTGAACCGGCTAGCGGGGCCCTGGGGGCCCAGTACTTC. Amino acid sequence: CASSPEPASGALGAQYF.

V gene TRBV27 combines with J gene TRBJ1-4; possible D gene TRBD1, 6 bases. This CDR3 has 17 amino acids. Germline loops: CDR1 MNHEY, CDR2 SMNVEV (reference sequence). The V gene lost 4 bases and the J gene lost 5 bases, with 20 bases spanning the gap. The CDR3 sequence: CASSSSILTGANEKLFF. Here the CDR3 DNA reads TGTGCCAGCAGTTCCTCCATTCTGACAGGAGCGAATGAAAAACTGTTTTTT.

The chain has TRBV15 and TRBJ2-7; 11 bases agree with TRBD2. The CDR3 has 15 residues. Unmatched junction bases numbered 8, after V lost 5 bases and J lost 5 bases. Germline CDR1 reads LNHNV; CDR2 reads YYDKDF (reference sequence). The CDR3 DNA sequence: TGTGCCACCAGCGCCGGGACTAGCGGTCCCCACGAGCAGTACTTC. It encodes CATSAGTSGPHEQYF.

The chain carries TRBV27 and TRBJ2-7, with TRBD2 matching over 12 bases. After removal of 5 bases from V and 5 bases from J, the junction contained 10 bases not matched to a gene. CDR1 MNHEY and CDR2 SMNVEV come from the germline V gene (reference sequence). The CDR3 spans 16 residues. Here the CDR3 DNA reads TGTGCCAGCAGTCGACTAGCGGGAGTTGTCGTCCACGAGCAGTACTTC. Translation: CASSRLAGVVVHEQYF.

The gene calls are TRBV5-1 and TRBJ2-4; D possibly corresponds to TRBD1 (5 bases). Looked up from germline, CDR1 is SGHRS and CDR2 is YFSETQ. The CDR3 length is 13 residues. The V end lost 3 bases, the J end lost 7 bases, and 11 bases lay between the germline ends. The CDR3, as DNA: TGCGCCAGCAGCTCGACAGAAGGGAACATTCAGTACTTC. Encoded protein: CASSSTEGNIQYF.

This chain uses TRBV9 with TRBJ2-2, with a possible D match to TRBD1 (5 bases). CDR1 SGDLS and CDR2 YYNGEE come from the germline V gene. This CDR3 has 15 amino acids. V dropped 2 bases and J dropped 2 bases, with 10 bases sitting between them. CDR3 in amino acids: CASSVRQYNTGELFF. CDR3 DNA sequence: TGTGCCAGCAGCGTTCGACAGTACAACACCGGGGAGCTGTTTTTT.

The chain has TRBV4-1 and TRBJ1-6; D perhaps matches TRBD1 (6 bases). The length of the CDR3 is 18 residues. Trimming took off 0 bases at V and 0 bases at J, with 12 bases between the two ends. Germline V gene sequence: CDR1 MGHRA, CDR2 YSYEKL. CDR3 sequence reads: CASSQDPQGSSYNSPLHF. The CDR3 DNA is TGCGCCAGCAGCCAAGATCCGCAGGGGAGCTCCTATAATTCACCCCTCCACTTT.

The CDR3 DNA follows: TGTGCCAGCAGGCCAGGAGGGGCGAGCTCCTATAATTCACCCCTCCACTTT. Translation gives CASRPGGASSYNSPLHF. The chain is built from TRBV11-2 and TRBJ1-6, with a weak D call TRBD1 (5 bases). V lost 6 bases and J 0 bases, leaving 15 bases between the germline ends. The germline V gene encodes CDR1 SGHAT and CDR2 FQNNGV. This CDR3 is 17 amino acids long.

The CDR3 DNA sequence: TGCGCCAGCAGCACCGGACATGGACAAGAGACCCAGTACTTC. Protein sequence: CASSTGHGQETQYF. The chain uses TRBV5-1 and TRBJ2-5; possible D gene TRBD1, 5 bases. The V end was cut by 4 bases, the J end by 2 bases, with 12 bases between. Germline V CDR1 and CDR2: SGHRS, YFSETQ. CDR3 length: 14 amino acids.

This clone was seen a single time. The chain is built from TRBV6-1 and TRBJ2-4, with 7 bases that match TRBD1. CDR1 and CDR2 (germline): MNHNS, SASEGT. The CDR3 length is 17 residues. Trimming cost V 1 base and J 3 bases; bases outside gene matches: 9. CDR3 residues: CASSEEVARGNKNIQYF. DNA for the CDR3: TGTGCCAGCAGTGAAGAGGTGGCCAGGGGGAACAAAAACATTCAGTACTTC.

This clone was picked up a small number of times. The chain couples TRBV6-5 to TRBJ1-1; TRBD1 is a possible D gene (6 bases). The germline gives CDR1 MNHEY, CDR2 SVGAGI. V was trimmed by 5 bases and J by 4 bases, leaving 11 bases between them. This CDR3 region has 13 residues. The DNA for the CDR3 is TGTGCCAGCAGTCGCACAGGGTTCACTGAAGCTTTCTTT. Translating it yields CASSRTGFTEAFF.